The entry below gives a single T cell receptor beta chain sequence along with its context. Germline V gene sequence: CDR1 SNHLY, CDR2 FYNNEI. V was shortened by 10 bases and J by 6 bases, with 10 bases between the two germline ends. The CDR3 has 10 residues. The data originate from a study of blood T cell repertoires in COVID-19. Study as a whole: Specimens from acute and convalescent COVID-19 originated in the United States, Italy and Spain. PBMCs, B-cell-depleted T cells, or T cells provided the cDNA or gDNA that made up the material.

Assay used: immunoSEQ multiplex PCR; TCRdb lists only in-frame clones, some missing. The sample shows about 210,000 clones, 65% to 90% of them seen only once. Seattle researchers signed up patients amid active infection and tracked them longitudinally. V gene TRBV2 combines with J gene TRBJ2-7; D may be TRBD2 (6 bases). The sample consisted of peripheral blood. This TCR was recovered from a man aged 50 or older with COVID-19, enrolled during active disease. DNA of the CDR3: TGTGCCACTGACGGGGGCGAGCAGTACTTC. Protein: CATDGGEQYF.